This TCR beta chain was sequenced in a study of T-cell reconstitution after alpha-beta-depleted transplantation in children. Per the germline V gene, CDR1 is LGHNA and CDR2 is YSLEER. The CDR3 runs to 17 residues. Trimming removed 0 bases at V and 3 bases at J, with 16 bases between. This clonotype was seen more than once but under ten times. Preparation of the TCRbeta library involved a method that used unique molecular identifiers. Via MiXCR, TCRdb re-called the PCR reads, giving one row per CDR3 protein. The profile shows approximately 400,000 distinct CDR3 sequences, 9.5% to 13% of them singletons.

The chain carries TRBV4-3 and TRBJ2-3, with D maybe TRBD2 (5 bases). The receptor's source is a human donor who donated a stem cell graft to a child with acute myeloid leukemia. The starting material was PBMCs from the stem cell graft donor, obtained from the stem cell graft. The CDR3 spells CASSQELRGSRTDTQYF. The CDR3 bases are TGCGCCAGCAGCCAAGAGCTTCGGGGTTCTAGGACAGATACGCAGTATTTT.